This TCR beta chain is drawn from a study of OX40 agonist ivuxolimab in advanced cancers. Here immunoSEQ multiplex PCR was the method, and the copy in TCRdb shows in-frame clones only, minus some. The data show 60,000 to 90,000 clones, with 80% to 90% seen just once and about 0.7% held by the top ten. Germline-derived CDR1 and CDR2 are LGHNA and YSLEER. After removal of 1 base from V and 6 bases from J, the junction contained 7 bases not matched to a gene. The CDR3 is 15 residues long. The source was CD4+ or CD8+ T cells sorted from blood, collected in a trial of the OX40 agonist ivuxolimab. The sequence was collected from an adult with an advanced solid tumor such as melanoma, head and neck, liver or kidney cancer. V is TRBV4-3 and J is TRBJ2-7; 9 nucleotides match TRBD1. The CDR3 is CASSQGTGAPFEQYF. CDR3 nucleotide sequence: TGCGCCAGCAGCCAAGGGACAGGGGCGCCTTTCGAGCAGTACTTC.